These 13 T cell receptor beta chains share one sample of origin, sequenced in a study of OX40 agonist ivuxolimab in advanced cancers. The table came from immunoSEQ multiplex PCR; TCRdb's copy has only in-frame clones and leaves some out. The table has about 19,000 clones, about 80% seen once; the top ten hold approximately 3.9%. Source: CD4+ or CD8+ T cells sorted from blood, taken in a trial of the OX40 agonist ivuxolimab. Every receptor here comes from an adult with an advanced solid tumor such as melanoma, head and neck, liver or kidney cancer.

The chain employs TRBV7-2 and TRBJ2-2; D is perhaps TRBD1 (6 bases). The V gene's germline CDR1 is SGHTA and CDR2 FQGNSA. V was cut by 2 bases and J by 6 bases, with 22 bases left in between. This CDR3 spans 18 amino acids. The chain's CDR3 is CASSLISSRLGAAGELFF. Here the CDR3 DNA reads TGTGCCAGCAGCTTAATAAGCAGCCGACTGGGGGCGGCCGGGGAGCTGTTTTTT.

V is TRBV7-9 and J is TRBJ2-2; D is uncertain. Per the germline V gene, CDR1 is SEHNR and CDR2 is FQNEAQ (reference sequence). Trimming took off 5 bases at V and 7 bases at J, with 11 bases between the two ends. The CDR3 covers 13 residues. This CDR3 reads CASSPNSNGELFF. The CDR3 DNA sequence: TGTGCCAGCAGCCCCAATTCGAACGGGGAGCTGTTTTTT.

V is TRBV29-1 and J is TRBJ2-1; the match to TRBD2 covers 7 bases. The junction had 4 bases not matched to a gene; V was cut back by 1 base and J by 10 bases. The CDR3 is made up of 12 amino acids. Germline V gene lookup returns CDR1 SQVTM and CDR2 ANQGSEA. CDR3 protein: CSVEASGVEQFF. The CDR3 DNA reads TGCAGCGTTGAAGCGAGCGGGGTCGAGCAGTTCTTC.

The V call is TRBV7-8, the J call TRBJ2-7; 12 bases match TRBD2. The length of the CDR3 is 16 residues. Per germline, CDR1 SGHVS and CDR2 FQNEAQ. V lost 2 bases to trimming and J lost 7 bases; unmatched junction nucleotides: 9. The CDR3 DNA reads TGTGCCAGCAGCTTATCCCCGCTAGCGGGAGGGCGTGAGCAGTACTTC. It translates to CASSLSPLAGGREQYF.

This sequence joins TRBV4-1 and TRBJ2-3, with TRBD2 as a possible D gene (6 bases). Per the germline V gene, CDR1 is MGHRA and CDR2 is YSYEKL. V gave up 4 bases and J gave up 4 bases, with 15 bases separating them. This CDR3 spans 15 amino acids. The CDR3 sequence is CASSPLGGPADTQYF. In nucleotides, the CDR3 is TGCGCCAGCAGCCCTCTGGGAGGCCCCGCAGATACGCAGTATTTT.

The chain is built from TRBV7-9 and TRBJ2-4; TRBD2 matches 8 bases. The CDR3 has 11 amino acids. The V gene end was trimmed by 3 bases and the J gene end by 13 bases; junction bases not matched to a gene: 2. Germline CDR1 reads SEHNR; CDR2 reads FQNEAQ (reference sequence). As DNA, the CDR3 is TGTGCCAGCAGCTTGACTAGCGACCAGTACTTC. It encodes CASSLTSDQYF. The full variable domain, with the rest looked up from reference TRBV7-9 and TRBJ2-4, is DTGVSQNPRHKITKRGQNVTFRCDPISEHNRLYWYRQTLGQGPEFLTYFQNEAQLEKSRLLSDRFSAERPKGSFSTLEIQRTEQGDSAMYLCASSLTSDQYFGAGTRLSVL.

The chain employs TRBV7-6 and TRBJ2-5; 8 nucleotides agree with TRBD2. CDR1 SGHVS and CDR2 FNYEAQ come from the germline V gene. CDR3 size: 15 residues. The V and J ends lost 1 base and 4 bases, in that order; junction bases with no gene match: 5. The chain's CDR3 is CASSLGLAGVETQYF. CDR3 DNA sequence: TGTGCCAGCAGCTTAGGGCTAGCGGGTGTAGAGACCCAGTACTTC.

This chain links TRBV7-9 with TRBJ2-3, with 8 bases fitting TRBD1. Per germline, CDR1 SEHNR and CDR2 FQNEAQ (reference sequence). This CDR3 contains 17 residues. Trimming took 2 bases from V and 3 from J; bases not matched to a gene: 10. The CDR3 DNA is TGTGCCAGCAGCTTACCCGGACAGGGAGGTGTGACAGATACGCAGTATTTT. This gives the protein CASSLPGQGGVTDTQYF.

The gene calls are TRBV7-2 and TRBJ1-1, with D perhaps TRBD1 (5 bases). The V gene's germline CDR1 is SGHTA and CDR2 FQGNSA. Trimming removed 11 bases at V and 3 bases at J, with 16 bases between. The CDR3 contains 13 residues. The CDR3 reads CAGGVEVYTEAFF. DNA for the CDR3: TGTGCCGGGGGGGTGGAGGTCTACACTGAAGCTTTCTTT.

The chain links TRBV5-2 to TRBJ2-1; the table's D call, TRBD2, has no DNA check behind it. TRBV5-2 is a documented pseudogene. CDR3 length: 17 amino acids. The CDR3 region has the DNA TGTGCCAGCAGCGCGGGCCCCTGGCGGAACTCCTACAATGAGCAGTTCTTC. Protein sequence: CASSAGPWRNSYNEQFF.

The rearrangement uses TRBV4-2 and TRBJ2-1; 7 bases agree with TRBD2. V gave up 4 bases and J gave up 0 bases; unmatched junction bases: 9. Germline loops: CDR1 LGHNA, CDR2 YNFKEQ. The CDR3 spans 17 residues. CDR3 residues: CASSPLGDYYSYNEQFF. The CDR3 coding sequence is TGTGCCAGCAGCCCGTTGGGGGACTATTACTCCTACAATGAGCAGTTCTTC.

The chain links TRBV7-9 to TRBJ2-1; 8 bases fit TRBD2. This CDR3 has 15 residues. V trimming: 5 bases; J trimming: 5 bases; junction bases outside the gene matches: 8. The germline V gene encodes CDR1 SEHNR and CDR2 FQNEAQ (reference sequence). For the CDR3, the DNA is TGTGCCAGCAGCCAAGCGGGAGAGTACAACAATGAGCAGTTCTTC. Residues: CASSQAGEYNNEQFF.

In DNA, the CDR3 is TGTGCCAGCAGTTGGGGCGCGGCAGGGCAACAGCCCCAGCATTTT. Its translation: CASSWGAAGQQPQHF. This sequence joins TRBV28 and TRBJ1-5, with D possibly matching TRBD1 (5 bases). Germline V gives CDR1 MDHEN, CDR2 SYDVKM. Trimming removed 4 bases from V and 7 bases from J, with 17 bases in between. This CDR3 comprises 15 residues.